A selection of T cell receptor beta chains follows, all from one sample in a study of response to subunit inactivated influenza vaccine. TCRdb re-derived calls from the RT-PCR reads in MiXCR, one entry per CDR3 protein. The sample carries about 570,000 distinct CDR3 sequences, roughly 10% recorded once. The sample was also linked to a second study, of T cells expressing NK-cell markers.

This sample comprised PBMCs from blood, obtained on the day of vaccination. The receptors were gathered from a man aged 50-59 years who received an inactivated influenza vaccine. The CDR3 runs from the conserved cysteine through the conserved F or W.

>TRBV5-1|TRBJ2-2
CASSFRTSGRPNTGELFF
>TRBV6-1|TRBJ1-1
CASRSRQMNTEAFF
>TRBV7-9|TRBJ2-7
CASSRQPSSYEQYF
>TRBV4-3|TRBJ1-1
CASSQAPGGANTEAFF
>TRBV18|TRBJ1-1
CASSPKRDPSGEAFF
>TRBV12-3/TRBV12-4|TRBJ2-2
CASTRGAGELFF
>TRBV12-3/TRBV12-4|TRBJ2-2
CASSSLQGLASELFF
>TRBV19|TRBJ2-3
CASTRGKIKTDTQYF
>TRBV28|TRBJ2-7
CASSSRTSGRSSTPEQYF
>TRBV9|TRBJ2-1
CASSVFRGDEQFF
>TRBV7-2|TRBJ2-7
CASSLAPTQSSYEQYF
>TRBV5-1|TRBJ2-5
CASSQGLAVKTQYF
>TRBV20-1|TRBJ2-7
CSASLDEQYF
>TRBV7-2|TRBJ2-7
CASSTDSYPIYEQYF
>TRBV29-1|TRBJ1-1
CSGKYRGNTEAFF
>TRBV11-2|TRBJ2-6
CASSLDLHVYNVLTF
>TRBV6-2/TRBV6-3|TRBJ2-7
CASRAGAANIPYEQYF
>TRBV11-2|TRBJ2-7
CASSFLDTHSYEQYF
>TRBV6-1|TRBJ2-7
CASSEVSTYEQYF
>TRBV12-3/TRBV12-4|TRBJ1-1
CASSLGGDGTEAFF
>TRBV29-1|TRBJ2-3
CSAQWGGTDTQYF
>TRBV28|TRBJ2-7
CASSSVPLGPQHF
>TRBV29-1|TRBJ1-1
CSVEGSQILQAFF
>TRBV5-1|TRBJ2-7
CASSLGLAGPLLNEQYF
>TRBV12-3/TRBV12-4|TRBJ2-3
CASSFGGGGTQYF
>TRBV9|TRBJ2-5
CASSVARDETQYF
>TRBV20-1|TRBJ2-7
CSTQILRGGRDEQYF
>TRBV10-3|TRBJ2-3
CAISESLVAADTQYF
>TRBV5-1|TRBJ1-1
CASSLVLGGEAFF
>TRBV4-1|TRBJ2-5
CASSPRNGETQYF
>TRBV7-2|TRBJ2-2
CASSLGQGAKTGELFF
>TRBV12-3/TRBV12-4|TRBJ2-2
CASSLKVNTGELFF
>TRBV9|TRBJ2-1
CASSSGGDEQFF
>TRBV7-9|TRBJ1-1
CASSLGRGSLNTEAFF
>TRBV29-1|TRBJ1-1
CSVEDFEGFNTEAFF
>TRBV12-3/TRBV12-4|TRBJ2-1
CASSLSGRAGEQFF
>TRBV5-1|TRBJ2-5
CASSLGGVSPQETQYF
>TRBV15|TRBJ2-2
CATSRGGGSPGELFF
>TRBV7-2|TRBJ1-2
CASSFAGHGYTF
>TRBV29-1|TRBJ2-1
CSVVGLAASYNEQFF
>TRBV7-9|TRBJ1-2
CASGGLGTGVYGYTF
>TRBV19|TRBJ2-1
CASSVGTSYNEQFF
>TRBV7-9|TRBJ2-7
CASSPGTRGGEQYF
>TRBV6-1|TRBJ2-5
CASSPTPGLAETQYF
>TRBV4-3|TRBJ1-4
CASSQVEMLGLANEKLFF
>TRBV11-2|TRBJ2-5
CASSLDGGLETQYF
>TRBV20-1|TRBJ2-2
CSVGAGATNTGELFF
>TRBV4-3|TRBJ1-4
CASSLPAVGNSNEKLFF
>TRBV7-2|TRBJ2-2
CASSLATDRVHGELFF
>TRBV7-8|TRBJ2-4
CASSRTGLNIQYF
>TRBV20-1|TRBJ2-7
CSARPRSYEQYF
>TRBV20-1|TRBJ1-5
CSAGYNVQHF
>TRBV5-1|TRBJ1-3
CASHGDGNTIYF
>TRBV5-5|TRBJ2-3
CASSLERDLRRDF
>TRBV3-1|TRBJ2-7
CASSQVREEWNDYEQYF
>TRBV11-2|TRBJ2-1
CASRTAGTRLDNEQFF
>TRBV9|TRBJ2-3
CASSETGGGTDTQYF
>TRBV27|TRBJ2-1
CATRQGYEQFF
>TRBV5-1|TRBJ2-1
CASSLTAGASHEQFF
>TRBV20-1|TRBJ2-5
CSARTSRETQYF